This T cell receptor (beta chain) stems from a study of blood T cell repertoires in COVID-19. For the study at large: Both acute and convalescent COVID-19 samples were obtained from the United States, Italy and Spain. The analysed material was cDNA or gDNA that came from T cells, B-cell-depleted T cells, or PBMCs.

Authors' analysis steps: Nucleated cell number was recorded as an estimate derived from reference gene primer amplification. This table comes from immunoSEQ multiplex PCR, and its TCRdb copy is limited to in-frame clones, with some not included. V, J and clone size were drawn from that table, and D and trimming were deduced from the DNA. The sample has approximately 150,000 clones, roughly 84% seen once; the top ten hold under 6.5%. Patients from Seattle were sampled longitudinally, starting during active infection. The clonotype was recovered from a woman in her forties or fifties with COVID-19, enrolled during active disease. The sequencing sample was made of peripheral blood.

The chain's CDR3 is CASSLVPGLAGGQGEQFF. The CDR3 bases are TGTGCCAGCAGCTTAGTCCCGGGACTAGCGGGGGGGCAGGGTGAGCAGTTCTTC. The J gene is TRBJ2-1, the V gene TRBV7-6; 16 bases align to TRBD2. Germline lookup yields CDR1 SGHVS and CDR2 FNYEAQ. The CDR3 has 18 residues. V was clipped by 1 base and J by 9 bases; unmatched bases: 9.